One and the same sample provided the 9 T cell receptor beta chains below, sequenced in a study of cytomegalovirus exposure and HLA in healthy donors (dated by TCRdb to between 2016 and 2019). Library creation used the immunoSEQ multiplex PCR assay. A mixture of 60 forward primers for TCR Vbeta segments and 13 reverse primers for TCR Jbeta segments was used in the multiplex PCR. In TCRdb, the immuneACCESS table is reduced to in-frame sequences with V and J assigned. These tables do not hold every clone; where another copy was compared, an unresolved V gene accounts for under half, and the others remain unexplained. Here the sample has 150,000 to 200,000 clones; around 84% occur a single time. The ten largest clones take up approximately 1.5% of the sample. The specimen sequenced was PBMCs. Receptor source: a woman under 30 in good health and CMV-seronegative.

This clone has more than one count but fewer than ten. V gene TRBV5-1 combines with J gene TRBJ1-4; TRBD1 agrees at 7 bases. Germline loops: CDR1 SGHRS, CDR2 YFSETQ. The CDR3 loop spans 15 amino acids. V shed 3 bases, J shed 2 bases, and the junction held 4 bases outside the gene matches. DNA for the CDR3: TGCGCCAGCAGCTGGGACAGCGCCACTAATGAAAAACTGTTTTTT. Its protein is CASSWDSATNEKLFF.

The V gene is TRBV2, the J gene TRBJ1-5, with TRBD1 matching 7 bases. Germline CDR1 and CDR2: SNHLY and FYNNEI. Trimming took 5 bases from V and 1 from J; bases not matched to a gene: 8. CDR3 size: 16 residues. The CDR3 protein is CASSSHRGRSNQPQHF. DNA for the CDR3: TGTGCCAGCAGTTCGCACAGGGGTCGGAGCAATCAGCCCCAGCATTTT.

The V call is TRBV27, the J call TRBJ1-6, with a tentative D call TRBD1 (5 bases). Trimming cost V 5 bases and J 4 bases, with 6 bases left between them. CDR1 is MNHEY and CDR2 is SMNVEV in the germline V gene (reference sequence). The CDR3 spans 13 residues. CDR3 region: CASSPGYNSPLHF. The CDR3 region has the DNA TGTGCCAGCAGTCCAGGGTATAATTCACCCCTCCACTTT.

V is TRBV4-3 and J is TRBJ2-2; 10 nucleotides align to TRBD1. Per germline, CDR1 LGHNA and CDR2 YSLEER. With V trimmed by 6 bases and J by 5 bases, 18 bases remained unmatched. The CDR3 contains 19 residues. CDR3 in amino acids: CASSSVTGTGEFVTGELFF. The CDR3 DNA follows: TGCGCCAGCAGTTCCGTGACCGGGACAGGGGAATTTGTTACCGGGGAGCTGTTTTTT.

Here the CDR3 reads CASSRDITDTQYF. The DNA of the CDR3 is TGTGCCAGCAGCAGGGACATAACAGATACGCAGTATTTT. V gene TRBV11-2 combines with J gene TRBJ2-3; the D gene is possibly TRBD1 (6 bases). The CDR3 spans 13 residues. CDR1 and CDR2 (germline): SGHAT, FQNNGV. Trimming cost V 5 bases and J 3 bases, with 9 bases left between them.

DNA of the CDR3: TGCGCCAGCAGCGAGCCTAGCCTCCTCGGCTACACCTTC. It translates to CASSEPSLLGYTF. V usage is TRBV5-1 and J usage is TRBJ1-2; the D is unclear. This CDR3 has 13 residues. Germline CDR1 SGHRS, CDR2 YFSETQ. The V end lost 4 bases, the J end lost 8 bases, and 15 bases lay between the germline ends.

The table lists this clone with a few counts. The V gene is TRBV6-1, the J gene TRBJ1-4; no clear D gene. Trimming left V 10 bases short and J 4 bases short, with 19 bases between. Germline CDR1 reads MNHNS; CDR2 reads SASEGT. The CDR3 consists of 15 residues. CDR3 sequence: CATQSGGNSNEKLFF. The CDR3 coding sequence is TGTGCCACCCAGTCCGGAGGGAACAGTAATGAAAAACTGTTTTTT.

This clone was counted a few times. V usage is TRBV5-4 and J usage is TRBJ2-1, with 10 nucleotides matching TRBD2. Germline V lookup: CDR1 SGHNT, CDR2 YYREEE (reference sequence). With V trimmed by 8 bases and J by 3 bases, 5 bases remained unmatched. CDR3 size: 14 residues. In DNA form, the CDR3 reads TGTGCCAGTCACGTAGCGGGGGGCTACAATGAGCAGTTCTTC. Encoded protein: CASHVAGGYNEQFF.

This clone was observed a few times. The CDR3 is CASGSGVFTEAFF. The CDR3 DNA is TGTGCCAGCGGGTCAGGGGTCTTCACTGAAGCTTTCTTT. The chain couples TRBV2 to TRBJ1-1, with D possibly TRBD1 on 6 matching bases. The CDR3 loop spans 13 amino acids. From germline, CDR1 is SNHLY and CDR2 FYNNEI. The ends were cut back, 8 bases at V and 4 bases at J, with 14 bases in the middle.